This T cell receptor beta chain was documented in a study of cytomegalovirus exposure and HLA in healthy donors. Whole-study context: The same platform as the roughly 700 first-cohort repertoires was used for the roughly 130 validation repertoires, a later analysis reported. Findings of the study overall: TCR beta chains numbering under 200 were designated cytomegalovirus-associated. For most TCR sequences rarity was the rule, although some public TCRs occurred in many donors.

Germline trimming cut 10 bases from V and 6 bases from J; bases unmatched to any gene: 8. CDR1 is MNHEY and CDR2 is SMNVEV in the germline V gene (reference sequence). The length of the CDR3 is 14 residues. Details on this clone: What it recognizes is unknown.

The repertoire was sequenced with immunoSEQ multiplex PCR; TCRdb's copy has only in-frame clones and lacks some. The sample lists about 240,000 clones; around 88% were seen once. This sequence originates from a woman aged 25 to 45 in good health and CMV-seropositive. The chain carries TRBV27 and TRBJ2-1, with 11 positions matching TRBD2. Material: PBMCs. CDR3 loop: CATNSGRAANEQFF. As DNA, the CDR3 is TGTGCCACCAATAGCGGGAGGGCCGCCAATGAGCAGTTCTTC.